The 19 T cell receptor beta chains reported below all come from one sample, sequenced in a study of T cell responses to AZD1222 COVID-19 vaccine. Here immunoSEQ multiplex PCR was the method, and the copy in TCRdb shows in-frame clones only, minus some. Altogether over 130,000 clones are present, about 89% being singletons, with the ten largest covering around 7.6%. This material consisted of peripheral blood, taken 28 days after the second dose of the MenACWY control vaccine. These receptors all come from an adult who received the MenACWY meningococcal vaccine as a control.

The chain combines TRBV19 with TRBJ2-3; 9 bases are shared with TRBD2. The germline V gene encodes CDR1 LNHDA and CDR2 SQIVND (reference sequence). V was clipped by 7 bases and J by 1 base; unmatched bases: 3. The CDR3 loop spans 14 amino acids. The CDR3 DNA reads as TGTGCCAGTACTGCTAGCGGGGGCACAGATACGCAGTATTTT. Amino acid sequence: CASTASGGTDTQYF.

V usage is TRBV11-3 and J usage is TRBJ2-2; maybe TRBD1 (6 bases). This CDR3 region has 17 residues. The V gene lost 1 base and the J gene lost 2 bases, with 14 bases spanning the gap. Germline V gives CDR1 SGHNT, CDR2 YENEEA. CDR3 sequence: CASSLGSGTSNTGELFF. The CDR3 DNA follows: TGTGCCAGCAGCTTAGGAAGTGGGACAAGCAACACCGGGGAGCTGTTTTTT.

The rearrangement joins TRBV30 to TRBJ2-2; 9 nucleotides align to TRBD2. The CDR3 covers 16 residues. Germline lookup yields CDR1 GTSNPN and CDR2 SVGIG (reference sequence). The trim removed 1 base at V and 8 bases at J, leaving 11 bases unmatched. The CDR3: CAWSGRGGASGGELFF. The DNA for the CDR3 is TGTGCCTGGAGTGGGCGCGGGGGGGCCAGTGGTGGGGAGCTGTTTTTT.

CDR3 sequence (DNA): TGTGCCAGCAGCTTAGGTCTGCGGGAGACCCAGTACTTC. Translating it yields CASSLGLRETQYF. The chain joins TRBV7-6 to TRBJ2-5; D gene ambiguous. The CDR3 loop spans 13 amino acids. The ends were cut back, 1 base at V and 5 bases at J, with 8 bases in the middle. CDR1 SGHVS and CDR2 FNYEAQ come from the germline V gene.

In this sample, this clone turned up once. The rearrangement uses TRBV9 and TRBJ2-2, with D unclear. The CDR3 contains 15 residues. Per the germline V gene, CDR1 is SGDLS and CDR2 is YYNGEE. V was trimmed by 4 bases and J by 2 bases, leaving 12 bases between them. CDR3 loop: CASSPAITNTGELFF. Written as DNA, the CDR3 is TGTGCCAGCAGCCCAGCGATTACCAACACCGGGGAGCTGTTTTTT.

This rearrangement joins TRBV6-4 to TRBJ1-2; 7 bases are shared with TRBD1. CDR3 size: 15 residues. CDR1 and CDR2 (germline): MRHNA, SNTAGT. The V gene end was trimmed by 7 bases and the J gene end by 6 bases; junction bases not matched to a gene: 14. CDR3: CASNTPVEGADGYTF. The CDR3 DNA follows: TGTGCCAGCAACACCCCAGTGGAGGGGGCTGATGGCTACACCTTC.

The rearrangement joins TRBV5-3 to TRBJ2-1, with TRBD2 matching 11 bases. TRBV5-3 is filed as an ORF, its function uncertain. The V and J ends lost 0 bases and 7 bases, in that order; junction bases with no gene match: 12. This CDR3 contains 18 residues. CDR3 in amino acids: CARSLVGLAGGLGNEQFF. Here the CDR3 DNA reads TGTGCCAGAAGCTTGGTTGGGCTAGCGGGAGGTTTGGGAAATGAGCAGTTCTTC.

The rearrangement uses TRBV5-1 and TRBJ2-7; 9 nucleotides match TRBD1. V was pared by 0 bases and J by 2 bases, with 9 bases of the junction left unmatched. The CDR3 runs 17 residues. The germline V gene encodes CDR1 SGHRS and CDR2 YFSETQ. The CDR3 DNA follows: TGCGCCAGCAGCTTGGAGCTGGGACAGGGTGAAGCCTACGAGCAGTACTTC. It is translated as CASSLELGQGEAYEQYF.

The genes are TRBV7-2 and TRBJ1-1, with D possibly being TRBD1 (6 bases). The CDR3 runs to 15 residues. V lost 5 bases and J lost 0, with 13 bases in between. Germline V CDR1 and CDR2: SGHTA, FQGNSA. CDR3 in DNA: TGTGCCAGCAGCATGTCGGGGGCAGTGAACACTGAAGCTTTCTTT. It codes for CASSMSGAVNTEAFF.

The chain couples TRBV7-2 to TRBJ2-1; 8 positions agree with TRBD2. CDR1 SGHTA and CDR2 FQGNSA come from the germline V gene. This CDR3 is 15 amino acids long. Trimming took 1 base from V and 2 from J; bases not matched to a gene: 1. The CDR3 bases are TGTGCCAGCAGCTTAGTAGCGGGGACCTACAATGAGCAGTTCTTC. Amino acids: CASSLVAGTYNEQFF.

The chain is built from TRBV14 and TRBJ2-5; TRBD2 is a possible D gene (6 bases). This CDR3 contains 15 residues. The V end was cut by 0 bases, the J end by 4 bases, with 12 bases between. Germline V lookup: CDR1 SGHDN, CDR2 FVKESK. The CDR3 loop is CASSQDVGRSETQYF. As DNA, the CDR3 is TGTGCCAGCAGCCAAGACGTCGGGAGATCAGAGACCCAGTACTTC.

The chain carries TRBV9 and TRBJ2-7; TRBD2 agrees at 9 bases. The germline V gene encodes CDR1 SGDLS and CDR2 YYNGEE. The ends lost 4 bases at V and 3 bases at J; junction bases unmatched: 8. This CDR3 has 15 residues. The CDR3 is CASSPNLSGSYEQYF. The CDR3 DNA reads as TGTGCCAGCAGCCCGAATCTTAGCGGGAGCTACGAGCAGTACTTC.

The chain employs TRBV24-1 and TRBJ2-5, with D perhaps given as TRBD1 or TRBD2 (5 bases each). Trimming removed 4 bases at V and 4 bases at J, with 18 bases between. CDR1 KGHDR and CDR2 SFDVKD come from the germline V gene. The CDR3 runs 16 residues. CDR3 region: CATSEAGTLITETQYF. The CDR3 DNA follows: TGTGCCACCAGTGAGGCAGGGACCCTTATCACAGAGACCCAGTACTTC.

V usage is TRBV29-1 and J usage is TRBJ2-3; D might be TRBD1 or TRBD2, each matching 5 bases. In germline, CDR1 is SQVTM, CDR2 ANQGSEA. V lost 4 bases, J lost 2 bases, and 10 bases lay in between. The CDR3 loop spans 13 amino acids. CDR3 amino acids: CSVAGTATDTQYF. Written as DNA, the CDR3 is TGCAGCGTTGCGGGGACGGCCACAGATACGCAGTATTTT.

This clone was observed once. The chain links TRBV3-1 (or the pseudogene TRBV3-2) to TRBJ1-3; D not resolved. This CDR3 contains 16 residues. The germline gives CDR1 LGHDT, CDR2 YNNKEL (reference sequence). V was cut by 1 base and J by 0 bases, with 10 bases left in between. The CDR3 sequence: CASSQAGGSSGNTIYF. CDR3 in DNA: TGTGCCAGCAGCCAAGCGGGAGGCTCCTCTGGAAACACCATATATTTT.

The rearrangement uses TRBV5-3 and TRBJ2-2; D tentatively fits TRBD1 or TRBD2 (5 bases each). TRBV5-3 is noted as an ORF with a role that remains uncertain. This CDR3 contains 15 residues. Trimming took off 6 bases at V and 0 bases at J, with 12 bases between the two ends. As DNA, the CDR3 is TGTGCCAGAAAACTAGGGGCTTCGAACACCGGGGAGCTGTTTTTT. Translation gives CARKLGASNTGELFF.

This clone was seen a single time. J is TRBJ1-1 and V is TRBV3-1 (or the pseudogene TRBV3-2); maybe TRBD1 (5 bases). V lost 7 bases and J lost 3, with 12 bases in between. Looked up from germline, CDR1 is LGHDT and CDR2 is YNNKEL (reference sequence). The CDR3 totals 13 residues. CDR3 sequence (DNA): TGTGCCAGCACCGGGGACGGGGACACTGAAGCTTTCTTT. It specifies CASTGDGDTEAFF.

J is TRBJ1-4 and V is TRBV7-9; D is possibly TRBD1 (5 bases). V lost 2 bases and J lost 0, with 13 bases in between. CDR3 size: 17 residues. Germline V CDR1 and CDR2: SEHNR, FQNEAQ (reference sequence). Written as DNA, the CDR3 is TGTGCCAGCAGCTTAAACCGAGACAGTGCAACTAATGAAAAACTGTTTTTT. As protein: CASSLNRDSATNEKLFF.

V and J are TRBV28 and TRBJ2-6; D ambiguous. Trimming left V 6 bases short and J 4 bases short, with 16 bases between. The CDR3 totals 16 residues. Germline CDR1 and CDR2: MDHEN and SYDVKM. The CDR3 DNA reads as TGTGCCAGCAGGGGGAATGGGGTAGCCGGGGCCAACGTCCTGACTTTC. Translating gives CASRGNGVAGANVLTF. The complete variable domain, with remaining parts taken from reference TRBV28 and TRBJ2-6, reads DVKVTQSSRYLVKRTGEKVFLECVQDMDHENMFWYRQDPGLGLRLIYFSYDVKMKEKGDIPEGYSVSREKKERFSLILESASTNQTSMYLCASRGNGVAGANVLTFGAGSRLTVL.